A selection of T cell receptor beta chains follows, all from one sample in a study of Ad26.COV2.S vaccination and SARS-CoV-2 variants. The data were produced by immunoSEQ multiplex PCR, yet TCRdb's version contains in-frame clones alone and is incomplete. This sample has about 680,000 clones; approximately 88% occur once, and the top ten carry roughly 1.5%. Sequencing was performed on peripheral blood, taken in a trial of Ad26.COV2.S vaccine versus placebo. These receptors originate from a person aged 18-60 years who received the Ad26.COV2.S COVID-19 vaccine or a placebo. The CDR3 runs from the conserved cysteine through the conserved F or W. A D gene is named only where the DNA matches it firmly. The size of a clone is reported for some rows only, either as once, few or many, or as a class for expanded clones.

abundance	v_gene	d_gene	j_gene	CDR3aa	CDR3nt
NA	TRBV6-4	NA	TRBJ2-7	CASNRGASYEQYF	TGTGCCAGCAACCGGGGGGCCTCCTACGAGCAGTACTTC
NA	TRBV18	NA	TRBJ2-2	CASSPPTSVTGELFF	TGTGCCAGCTCACCACCGACTAGTGTCACCGGGGAGCTGTTTTTT
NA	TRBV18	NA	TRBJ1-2	CASSPQQTGGYGYTF	TGTGCCAGCTCACCACAACAGACAGGCGGCTATGGCTACACCTTC
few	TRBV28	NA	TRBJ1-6	CASSPETGRDSPLHF	TGTGCCAGCAGTCCAGAGACAGGCCGAGACTCACCCCTCCACTTT
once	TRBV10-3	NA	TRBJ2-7	CAISERQGGEQYF	TGTGCCATCAGTGAAAGACAGGGAGGAGAGCAGTACTTC
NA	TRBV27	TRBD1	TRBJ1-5	CASTTGWNQPQHF	TGTGCCAGCACGACAGGGTGGAATCAGCCCCAGCATTTT
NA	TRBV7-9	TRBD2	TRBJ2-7	CASSLGLAGEQYF	TGTGCCAGCAGCTTAGGGCTAGCGGGGGAGCAGTACTTC
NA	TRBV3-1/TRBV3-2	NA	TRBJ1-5	CASSQDLRGGSNQPQHF	TGTGCCAGCAGCCAAGATCTAAGGGGCGGAAGCAATCAGCCCCAGCATTTT
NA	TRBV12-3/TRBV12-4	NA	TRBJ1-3	CASSLFGGNTIYF	TGTGCCAGCAGTTTATTTGGTGGAAACACCATATATTTT
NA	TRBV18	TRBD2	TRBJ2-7	CASSLLANSYEQYF	TGTGCCAGCTCCCTACTAGCGAACTCCTACGAGCAGTACTTC
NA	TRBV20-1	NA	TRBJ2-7	CSAPTSYEQYF	TGCAGTGCACCGACCTCCTACGAGCAGTACTTC
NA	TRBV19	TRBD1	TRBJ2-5	CASSIGTVEGETQYF	TGTGCCAGTAGTATCGGGACAGTGGAAGGGGAGACCCAGTACTTC
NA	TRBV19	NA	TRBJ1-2	CASKETLNLGGYGYTF	TGTGCCAGTAAGGAGACACTAAACTTGGGTGGCTATGGCTACACCTTC
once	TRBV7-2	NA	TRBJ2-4	CASSPDQAKNIQYF	TGTGCCAGCAGCCCAGACCAAGCCAAAAACATTCAGTACTTC
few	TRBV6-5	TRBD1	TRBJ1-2	CASSYDRGYGYTF	TGTGCCAGCAGTTACGACAGGGGGTATGGCTACACCTTC
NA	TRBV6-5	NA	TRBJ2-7	CASSRAGFYEQYF	TGTGCCAGCAGTAGGGCAGGCTTCTACGAGCAGTACTTC
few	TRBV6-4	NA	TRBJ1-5	CASSPYQPQHF	TGTGCCAGCAGTCCCTACCAGCCCCAGCATTTT
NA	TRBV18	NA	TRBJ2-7	CASSARQVGPTF	TGTGCCAGCTCAGCAAGACAGGTTGGACCCACGTTC
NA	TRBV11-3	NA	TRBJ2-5	CASSLTREETQYF	TGTGCCAGCAGCTTAACTAGGGAGGAGACCCAGTACTTC
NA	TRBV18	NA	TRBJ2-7	CASSPWRASSYEQYF	TGTGCCAGCTCACCATGGCGGGCGTCCTCCTACGAGCAGTACTTC